One and the same sample provided the 4 T cell receptor beta chains below, sequenced in a study of cytomegalovirus exposure and HLA in healthy donors. With 60 Vbeta and 13 Jbeta primers, the PCR was carried out. The method was immunoSEQ multiplex PCR; TCRdb's version includes in-frame clones alone and lacks a portion of them. This sample yields roughly 120,000 clones, of which 84% are seen a single time; approximately 3% belongs to the top ten. Sequenced: PBMCs. Every receptor here comes from a woman aged 18-35 years in good health and CMV-seropositive.

This clone was picked up a small number of times. The chain carries TRBV19 and TRBJ1-2; no firm D call. CDR1 is LNHDA and CDR2 is SQIVND in the germline V gene (reference sequence). Trimming shortened V by 6 bases and J by 2 bases, and 10 bases separated the two germline ends. This CDR3 is built from 13 residues. CDR3 DNA: TGTGCCAGTAGGGTCGAGGGAAACTATGGCTACACCTTC. It is translated as CASRVEGNYGYTF.

This clone showed up just a few times. This sequence joins TRBV11-2 and TRBJ1-4; D unresolved. This CDR3 region has 12 residues. CDR1 is SGHAT and CDR2 is FQNNGV in the germline V gene. Trimming left V 6 bases short and J 14 bases short, with 16 bases between. CDR3: CASSSDGSRLFF. CDR3 coding DNA: TGTGCCAGCAGTTCTGACGGGTCTAGGCTGTTTTTT.

The rearrangement links TRBV18 to TRBJ2-3; 7 bases match TRBD2. Germline assignment: CDR1 KGHSH and CDR2 LQKENI. Trimming removed 8 bases from V and 3 bases from J; junction bases left unmatched: 5. The CDR3 loop spans 13 amino acids. CDR3 loop: CASMTSLTDTQYF. The DNA of the CDR3 is TGTGCCAGCATGACTAGCCTTACAGATACGCAGTATTTT.

The chain combines TRBV4-1 with TRBJ2-1; TRBD2 matches at 7 bases. The CDR3 is 17 amino acids. V lost 0 bases, J lost 10 bases, and 15 bases stayed unmatched. The V gene's germline CDR1 is MGHRA and CDR2 YSYEKL. CDR3 in amino acids: CASSQEVRLAAVGEQFF. DNA of the CDR3: TGCGCCAGCAGCCAAGAGGTTCGACTAGCCGCGGTGGGGGAGCAGTTCTTC.